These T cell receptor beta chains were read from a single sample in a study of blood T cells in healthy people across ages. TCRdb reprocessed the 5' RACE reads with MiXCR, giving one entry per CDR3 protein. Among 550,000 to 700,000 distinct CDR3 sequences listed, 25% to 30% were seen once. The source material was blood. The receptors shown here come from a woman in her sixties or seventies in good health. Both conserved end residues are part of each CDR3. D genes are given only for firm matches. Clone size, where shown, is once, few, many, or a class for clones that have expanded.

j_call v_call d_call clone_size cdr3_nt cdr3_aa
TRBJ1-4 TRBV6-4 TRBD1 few TGTGCCAGCAGTATACAGGGGGGTGAAAAACTGTTTTTT CASSIQGGEKLFF
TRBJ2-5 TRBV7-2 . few TGTGCCAGCAGCCAGACTAGTTCCCAAGAGACCCAGTACTTC CASSQTSSQETQYF
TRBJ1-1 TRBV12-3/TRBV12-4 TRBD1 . TGTGCCAGCAGTTTGTCAGGGGGCAGGAACACTGAAGCTTTCTTT CASSLSGGRNTEAFF
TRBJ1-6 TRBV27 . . TGTGCCAGCAGTTTATATTTGGCAGGGTCGACATCCTATAATTCACCCCTCCACTTT CASSLYLAGSTSYNSPLHF
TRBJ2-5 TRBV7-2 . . TGTGCCAGCAGCTTATGGACAAAAGAGACCCAGTACTTC CASSLWTKETQYF
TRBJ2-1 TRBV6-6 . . TGTGCCAGCAGTTACAACAATGAGCAGTTCTTC CASSYNNEQFF
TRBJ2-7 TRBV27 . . TGTGCCAGCAGCCATTTTCCGGGGGAAACCTACGAGCAGTACTTC CASSHFPGETYEQYF
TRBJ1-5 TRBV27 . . TGTGCCAGCAGAAAGGGCTGGGGCCCTCCCCAGCATTTT CASRKGWGPPQHF
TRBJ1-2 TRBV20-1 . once TGCAGTGCTAGAGATAGGGCAGTTAATGGCTACACCTTC CSARDRAVNGYTF
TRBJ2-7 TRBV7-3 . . TGTGCCAGCAGCTTAGACACCAACCTAGAGCAGTACTTC CASSLDTNLEQYF
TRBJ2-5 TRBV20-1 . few TGCAGTGCTAACCCCATACAAGAGACCCAGTACTTC CSANPIQETQYF
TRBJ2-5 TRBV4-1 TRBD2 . TGCGCCAGCAGCCAAGAGACTAGCGGGGGGTCCCAAGAGACCCAGTACTTC CASSQETSGGSQETQYF
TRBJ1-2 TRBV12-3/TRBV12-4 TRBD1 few TGTGCCACCAGGACAGGGGTGAACTATGGCTACACCTTC CATRTGVNYGYTF
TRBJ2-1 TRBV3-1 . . TGTGCCAGCAGCCTCCGACCCTCCAATGAGCAGTTCTTC CASSLRPSNEQFF
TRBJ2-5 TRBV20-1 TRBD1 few TGCAGTGCCACGGACAGGGGGGGCCAAGAGACCCAGTACTTC CSATDRGGQETQYF
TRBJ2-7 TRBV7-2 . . TGTGCCAGCAGCTTAGGGTGGGGGTACGAGCAGTACTTC CASSLGWGYEQYF
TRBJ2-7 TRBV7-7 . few TGTGCTAGCAGCTCGGGACACCGCTACGAGCAGTACTTC CASSSGHRYEQYF
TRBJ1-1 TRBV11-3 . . TGTGCCAGCAGCGATGACAGGCCGAACACTGAAGCTTTCTTT CASSDDRPNTEAFF
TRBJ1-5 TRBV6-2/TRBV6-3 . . TGTGCCAGCAGTTACTCGGGTTCCGGTCATCAGCCCCAGCATTTT CASSYSGSGHQPQHF
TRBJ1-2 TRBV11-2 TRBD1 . TGTGCCAGCAGCTTCGACAGGGGGCTTGACGGCTACACCTTC CASSFDRGLDGYTF
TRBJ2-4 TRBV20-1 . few TGCAGTGCTAGAGATTCTCGGACTCAAACTCTGGGAAACATTCAGTACTTC CSARDSRTQTLGNIQYF
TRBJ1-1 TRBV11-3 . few TGTGCCAGCAGCATTCAGGTGAACACTGAAGCTTTCTTT CASSIQVNTEAFF
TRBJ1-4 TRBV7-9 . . TGTGCCAGCAGCAACAGCGGTGAGGGTACGGCGGGGAAACTGTTTTTT CASSNSGEGTAGKLFF
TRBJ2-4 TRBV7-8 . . TGTGCCAGCAGCTTAGGGGACCCTACCCAAGCCAAAAACATTCAGTACTTC CASSLGDPTQAKNIQYF
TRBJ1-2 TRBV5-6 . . TGTGCCAGCAGCTTAAAAGGGCCCGCTAACTATGGCTACACCTTC CASSLKGPANYGYTF
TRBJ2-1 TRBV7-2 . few TGTGCCAGCAGCTCCGGGAACCACAATGAGCAGTTCTTC CASSSGNHNEQFF
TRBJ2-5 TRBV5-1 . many TGCGCCAGCAGCTTGGATTTGGAGACCCAGTACTTC CASSLDLETQYF
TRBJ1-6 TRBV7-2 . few TGTGCCAGCAGCTTATACAGGGACAATTCACCCCTCCACTTT CASSLYRDNSPLHF
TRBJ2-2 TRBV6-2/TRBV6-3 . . TGTGCCAGCACCCCTCACCAGGGCGGGGAGCTGTTTTTT CASTPHQGGELFF
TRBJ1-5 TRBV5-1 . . TGCGCCAGCAGGTTGACAGAAAATCAGCCCCAGCATTTT CASRLTENQPQHF
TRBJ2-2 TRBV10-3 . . TGTGCCATCACCCAAGTCCCGGGGGGCTACACCGGGGAGCTGTTTTTT CAITQVPGGYTGELFF
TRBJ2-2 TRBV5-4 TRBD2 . TGTGCCAGCAGCTTGGATAGCGGGGGGGCCGGGGAGCTGTTTTTT CASSLDSGGAGELFF
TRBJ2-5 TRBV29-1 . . TGCAGCGTAGCAGTGGAGACCCAGTACTTC CSVAVETQYF
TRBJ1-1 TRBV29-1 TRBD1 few TGCAGCGTCGACCCTAGCTGGACAGGGAAGTGGAACACTGAAGCTTTCTTT CSVDPSWTGKWNTEAFF
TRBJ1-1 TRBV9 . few TGTGCCAGCAGCGTAGGCACGAGCACTGAAGCTTTCTTT CASSVGTSTEAFF
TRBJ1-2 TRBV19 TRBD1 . TGTGCCAGTAGTCGGGACAGGGAGACGATATATGGCTACACCTTC CASSRDRETIYGYTF
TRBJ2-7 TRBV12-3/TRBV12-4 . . TGTGCCAGCAGTTTGTATGACGTGGCCTACGAGCAGTACTTC CASSLYDVAYEQYF
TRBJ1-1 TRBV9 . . TGTGCCAGCAGCCACAAACCGGACACTGAAGCTTTCTTT CASSHKPDTEAFF
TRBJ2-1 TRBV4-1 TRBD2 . TGCGCCAGCAGCCAAGATCGGGGGGCTAGCGGGGAGGATGAGCAGTTCTTC CASSQDRGASGEDEQFF
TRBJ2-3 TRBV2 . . TGTGCCATTCTACTAGATACGCAGTATTTT CAILLDTQYF
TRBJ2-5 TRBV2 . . TGTGCCAACAGAAAAAATACCGGGACTGTCCAAGAGACCCAGTACTTC CANRKNTGTVQETQYF
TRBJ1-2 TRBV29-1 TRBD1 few TGCAGCGTCGCTACGACAGGGGCGTATGGCTACACCTTC CSVATTGAYGYTF
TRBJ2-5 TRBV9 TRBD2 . TGTGCCAGCAGCGCACAAGTTAGCGGGGGACAAGAGACCCAGTACTTC CASSAQVSGGQETQYF
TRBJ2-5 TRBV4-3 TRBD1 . TGCGCCAGCAGCCATCGGGACAGGAGAGAGACCCAGTACTTC CASSHRDRRETQYF
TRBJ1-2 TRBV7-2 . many TGTGCCAGCAGCCCCGGGAGACCCCGGGGTGGCTACACCTTC CASSPGRPRGGYTF
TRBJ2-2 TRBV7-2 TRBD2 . TGTGCCAGCAGCTTAGCAAGCGGGGAAAGGACCGGGGAGCTGTTTTTT CASSLASGERTGELFF
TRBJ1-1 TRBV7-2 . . TGTGCCAGCAGCTTAGCGCTAGAGGCTGAAGCTTTCTTT CASSLALEAEAFF
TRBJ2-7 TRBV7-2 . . TGTGCCAGCAGCTTAGGACCAGGTGAAAACGAGCAGTACTTC CASSLGPGENEQYF
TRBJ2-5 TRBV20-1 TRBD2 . TGCAGTGCTAGTCGTACGGGGGGGCGCGAGACCCAGTACTTC CSASRTGGRETQYF
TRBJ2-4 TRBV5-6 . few TGTGCCAGCAGCTTGGCAAAGGCCCAAAACATTCAGTACTTC CASSLAKAQNIQYF
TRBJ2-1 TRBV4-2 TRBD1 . TGTGCCAGCAGCCAAGGTCTACCGAGACAGGGACGCGATGAGCAGTTCTTC CASSQGLPRQGRDEQFF
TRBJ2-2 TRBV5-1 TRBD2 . TGCGCCAGCAGCTTCTTGTCAGCGGGGTGGAACACCGGGGAGCTGTTTTTT CASSFLSAGWNTGELFF
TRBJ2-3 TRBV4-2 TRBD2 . TGTGCCAGCAGCCAAGCCGGGGGGGCCCCCACAGATACGCAGTATTTT CASSQAGGAPTDTQYF
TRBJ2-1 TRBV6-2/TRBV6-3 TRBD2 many TGTGCCAGCAGTTACCCTCGCGGGGGGAACGATGAGCAGTTCTTC CASSYPRGGNDEQFF
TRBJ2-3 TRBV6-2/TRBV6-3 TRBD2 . TGTGCCAGCAGTTACTCGAGTAAACGAGCGGGGCAGAGCACAGATACGCAGTATTTT CASSYSSKRAGQSTDTQYF
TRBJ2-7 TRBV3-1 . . TGTGCCAGCAGCCCCCTAGGACAGTACTACGAGCAGTACTTC CASSPLGQYYEQYF
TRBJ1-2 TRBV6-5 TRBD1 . TGTGCCAGCAGTCTCTTCGGGACAGGGATTCGGGGCTACACCTTC CASSLFGTGIRGYTF